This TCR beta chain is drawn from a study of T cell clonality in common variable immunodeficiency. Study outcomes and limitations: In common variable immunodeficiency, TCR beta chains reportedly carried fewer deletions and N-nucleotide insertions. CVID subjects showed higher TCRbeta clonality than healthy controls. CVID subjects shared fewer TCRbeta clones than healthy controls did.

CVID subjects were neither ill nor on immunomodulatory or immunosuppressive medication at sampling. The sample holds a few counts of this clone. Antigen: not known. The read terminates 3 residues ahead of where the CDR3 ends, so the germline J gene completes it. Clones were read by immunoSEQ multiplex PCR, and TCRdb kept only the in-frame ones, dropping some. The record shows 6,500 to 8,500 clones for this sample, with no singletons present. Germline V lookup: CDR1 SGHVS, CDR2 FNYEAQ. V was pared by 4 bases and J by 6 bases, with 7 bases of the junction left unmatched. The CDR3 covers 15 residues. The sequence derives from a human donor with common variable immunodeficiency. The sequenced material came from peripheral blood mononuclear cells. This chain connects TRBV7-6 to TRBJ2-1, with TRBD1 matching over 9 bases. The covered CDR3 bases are TGTGCCAGCAGCTACTCCTTGACAGGGGGCAATGAG. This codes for CASSYSLTGGNE. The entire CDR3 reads CASSYSLTGGNEQFF.